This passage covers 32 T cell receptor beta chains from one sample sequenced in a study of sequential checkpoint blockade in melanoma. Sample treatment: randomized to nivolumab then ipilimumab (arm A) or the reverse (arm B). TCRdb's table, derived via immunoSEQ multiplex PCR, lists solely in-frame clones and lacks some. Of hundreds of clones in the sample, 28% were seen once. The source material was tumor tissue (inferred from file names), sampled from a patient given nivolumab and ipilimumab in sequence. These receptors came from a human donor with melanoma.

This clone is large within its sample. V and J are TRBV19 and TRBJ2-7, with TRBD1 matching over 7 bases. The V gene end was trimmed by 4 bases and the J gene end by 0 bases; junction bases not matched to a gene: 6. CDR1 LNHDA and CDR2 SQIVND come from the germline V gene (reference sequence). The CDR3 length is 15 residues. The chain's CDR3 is CASSSKTGASYEQYF. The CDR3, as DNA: TGTGCCAGTAGTAGCAAAACAGGGGCCTCCTACGAGCAGTACTTC.

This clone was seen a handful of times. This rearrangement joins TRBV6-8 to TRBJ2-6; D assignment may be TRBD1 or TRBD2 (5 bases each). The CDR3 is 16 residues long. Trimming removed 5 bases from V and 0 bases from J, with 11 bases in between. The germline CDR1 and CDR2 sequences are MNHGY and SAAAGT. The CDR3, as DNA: TGTGCCAGCAGTCCCTCAGGGACCTCTGGGGCCAACGTCCTGACTTTC. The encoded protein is CASSPSGTSGANVLTF.

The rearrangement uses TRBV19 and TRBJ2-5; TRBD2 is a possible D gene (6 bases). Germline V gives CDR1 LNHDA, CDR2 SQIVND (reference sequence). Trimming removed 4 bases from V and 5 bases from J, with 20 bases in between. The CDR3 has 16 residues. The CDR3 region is CASSTRRAHEWETQYF. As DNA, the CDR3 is TGTGCCAGTAGTACCAGGAGGGCTCACGAGTGGGAGACCCAGTACTTC.

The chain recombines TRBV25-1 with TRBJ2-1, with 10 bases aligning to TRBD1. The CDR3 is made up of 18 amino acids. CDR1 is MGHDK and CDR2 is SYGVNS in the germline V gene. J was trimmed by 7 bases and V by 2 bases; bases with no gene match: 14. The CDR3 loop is CASSEHRDRGAVGNEQFF. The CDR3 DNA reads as TGTGCCAGCAGTGAACACCGGGACAGGGGCGCGGTGGGTAATGAGCAGTTCTTC.

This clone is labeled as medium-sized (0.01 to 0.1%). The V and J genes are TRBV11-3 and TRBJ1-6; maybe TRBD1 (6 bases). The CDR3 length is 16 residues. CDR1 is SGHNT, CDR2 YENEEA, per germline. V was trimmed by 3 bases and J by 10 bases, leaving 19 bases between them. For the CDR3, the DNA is TGTGCCAGCAGCTTGGTCGCGTCAGGGGATCGCTCACCCCTCCACTTT. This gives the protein CASSLVASGDRSPLHF.

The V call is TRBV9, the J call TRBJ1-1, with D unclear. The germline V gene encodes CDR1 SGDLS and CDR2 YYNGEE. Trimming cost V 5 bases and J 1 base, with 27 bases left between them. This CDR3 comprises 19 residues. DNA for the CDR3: TGTGCCAGCAGTGAAGAGGAGTGGCTGGGATGGAATTCGAACACTGAAGCTTTCTTT. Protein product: CASSEEEWLGWNSNTEAFF. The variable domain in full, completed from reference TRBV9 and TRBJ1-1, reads DSGVTQTPKHLITATGQRVTLRCSPRSGDLSVYWYQQSLDQGLQFLIQYYNGEERAKGNILERFSAQQFPDLHSELNLSSLELGDSALYFCASSEEEWLGWNSNTEAFFGQGTRLTVV.

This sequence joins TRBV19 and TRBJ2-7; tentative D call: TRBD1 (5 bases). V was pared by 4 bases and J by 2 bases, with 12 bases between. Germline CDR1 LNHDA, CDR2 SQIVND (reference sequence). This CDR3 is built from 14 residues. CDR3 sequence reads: CASSTGKGTYEQYF. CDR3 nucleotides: TGTGCCAGTAGTACAGGGAAGGGTACCTACGAGCAGTACTTC. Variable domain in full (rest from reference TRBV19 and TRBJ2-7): DGGITQSPKYLFRKEGQNVTLSCEQNLNHDAMYWYRQDPGQGLRLIYYSQIVNDFQKGDIAEGYSVSREKKESFPLTVTSAQKNPTAFYLCASSTGKGTYEQYFGPGTRLTVT.

CDR3 residues: CASSQDPPLAGGADTQYF. CDR3 DNA sequence: TGCGCCAGCAGCCAAGATCCCCCACTAGCGGGGGGGGCTGATACGCAGTATTTT. This chain connects TRBV1 to TRBJ2-3; the table's D gene call, TRBD2, was not cross checked with the DNA. TRBV1 is a listed pseudogene. This CDR3 is built from 18 residues.

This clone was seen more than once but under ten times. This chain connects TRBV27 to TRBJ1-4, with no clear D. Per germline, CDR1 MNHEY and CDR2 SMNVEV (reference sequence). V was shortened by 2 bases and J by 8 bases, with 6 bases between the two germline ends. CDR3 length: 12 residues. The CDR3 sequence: CASSLESEKLFF. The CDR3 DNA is TGTGCCAGCAGTTTAGAATCCGAAAAACTGTTTTTT.

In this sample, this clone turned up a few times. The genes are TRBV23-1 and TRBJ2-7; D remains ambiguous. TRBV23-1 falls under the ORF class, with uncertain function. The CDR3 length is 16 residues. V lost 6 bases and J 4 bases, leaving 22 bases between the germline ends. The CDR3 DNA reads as TGCGCCAGCAGCCCAACACCGGTTGACCCCTCGTACGAGCAGTACTTC. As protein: CASSPTPVDPSYEQYF.

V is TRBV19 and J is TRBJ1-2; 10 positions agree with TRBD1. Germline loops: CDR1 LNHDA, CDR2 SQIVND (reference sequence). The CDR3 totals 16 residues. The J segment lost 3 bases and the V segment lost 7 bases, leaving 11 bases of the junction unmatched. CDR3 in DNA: TGTGCCAGTACCCCTAAGACAGGGGGCGCCCACTATGGCTACACCTTC. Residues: CASTPKTGGAHYGYTF.

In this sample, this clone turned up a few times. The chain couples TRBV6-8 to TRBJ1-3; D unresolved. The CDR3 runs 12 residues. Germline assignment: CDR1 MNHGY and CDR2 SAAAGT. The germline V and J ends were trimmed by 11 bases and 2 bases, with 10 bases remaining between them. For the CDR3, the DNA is TGTGCCGCTGGTGAGACTGGAAACACCATATATTTT. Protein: CAAGETGNTIYF.

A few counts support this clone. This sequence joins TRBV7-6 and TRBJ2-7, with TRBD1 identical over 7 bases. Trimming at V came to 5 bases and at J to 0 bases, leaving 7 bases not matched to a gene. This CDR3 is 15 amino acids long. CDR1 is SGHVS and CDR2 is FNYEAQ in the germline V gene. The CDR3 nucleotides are TGTGCCAGCAGCCGGATACAGGGGTCCTCCTACGAGCAGTACTTC. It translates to CASSRIQGSSYEQYF.

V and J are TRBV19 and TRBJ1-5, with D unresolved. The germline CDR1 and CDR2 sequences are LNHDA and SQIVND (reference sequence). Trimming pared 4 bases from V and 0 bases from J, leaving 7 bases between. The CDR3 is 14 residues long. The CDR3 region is CASSTSASNQPQHF. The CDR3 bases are TGTGCCAGTAGTACGTCAGCTAGCAATCAGCCCCAGCATTTT. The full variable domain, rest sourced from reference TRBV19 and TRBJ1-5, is DGGITQSPKYLFRKEGQNVTLSCEQNLNHDAMYWYRQDPGQGLRLIYYSQIVNDFQKGDIAEGYSVSREKKESFPLTVTSAQKNPTAFYLCASSTSASNQPQHFGDGTRLSIL.

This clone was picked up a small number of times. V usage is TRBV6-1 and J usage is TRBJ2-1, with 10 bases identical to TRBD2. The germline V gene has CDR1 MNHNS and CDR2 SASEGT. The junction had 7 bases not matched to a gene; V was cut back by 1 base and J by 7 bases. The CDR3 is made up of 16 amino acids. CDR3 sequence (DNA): TGTGCCAGCAGTGAAGAGGAGGCAGCGGGAGGGAATGAGCAGTTCTTC. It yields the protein CASSEEEAAGGNEQFF.

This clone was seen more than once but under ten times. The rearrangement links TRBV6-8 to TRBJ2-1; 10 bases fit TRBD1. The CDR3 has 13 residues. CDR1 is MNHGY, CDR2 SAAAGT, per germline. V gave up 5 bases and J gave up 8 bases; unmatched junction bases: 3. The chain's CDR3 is CASSAGTGDEQFF. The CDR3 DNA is TGTGCCAGCAGTGCCGGGACAGGGGATGAGCAGTTCTTC.

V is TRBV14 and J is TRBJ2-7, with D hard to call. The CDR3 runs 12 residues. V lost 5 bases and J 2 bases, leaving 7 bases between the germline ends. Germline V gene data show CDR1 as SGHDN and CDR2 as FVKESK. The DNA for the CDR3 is TGTGCCAGCAGCGCAGTAACCTACGAGCAGTACTTC. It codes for CASSAVTYEQYF.

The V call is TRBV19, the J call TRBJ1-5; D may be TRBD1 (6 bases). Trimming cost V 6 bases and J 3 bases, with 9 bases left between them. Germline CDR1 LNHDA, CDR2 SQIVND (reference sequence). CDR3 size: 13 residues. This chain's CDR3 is CASSHRDNQPQHF. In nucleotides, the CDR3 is TGTGCCAGTAGCCACAGGGACAATCAGCCCCAGCATTTT.

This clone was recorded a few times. As DNA, the CDR3 is TGTGCCAGCAGTTACAGAAACCAAGAGACCCAGTACTTC. Protein: CASSYRNQETQYF. The chain joins TRBV28 to TRBJ2-5, with D unresolved. CDR1 is MDHEN and CDR2 is SYDVKM in the germline V gene. Trimming removed 4 bases from V and 0 bases from J, with 6 bases in between. This CDR3 is 13 amino acids long.

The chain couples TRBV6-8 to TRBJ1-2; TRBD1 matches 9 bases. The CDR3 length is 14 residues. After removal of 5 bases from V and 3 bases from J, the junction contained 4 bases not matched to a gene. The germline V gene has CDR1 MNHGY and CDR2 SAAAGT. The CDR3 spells CASSTGTGYYGYTF. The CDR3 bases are TGTGCCAGCAGTACCGGGACAGGGTACTATGGCTACACCTTC.

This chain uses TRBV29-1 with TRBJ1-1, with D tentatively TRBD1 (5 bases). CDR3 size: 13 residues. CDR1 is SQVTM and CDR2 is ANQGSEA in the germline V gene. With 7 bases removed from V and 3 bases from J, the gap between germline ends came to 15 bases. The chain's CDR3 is CSGSQGSDTEAFF. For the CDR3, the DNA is TGCAGCGGAAGTCAGGGCAGTGACACTGAAGCTTTCTTT.

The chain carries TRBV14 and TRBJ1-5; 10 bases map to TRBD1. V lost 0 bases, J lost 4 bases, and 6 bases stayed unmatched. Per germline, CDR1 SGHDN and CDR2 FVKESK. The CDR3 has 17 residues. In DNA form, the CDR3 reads TGTGCCAGCAGCCAAGATGTCGGACAGGGGGAAAATCAGCCCCAGCATTTT. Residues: CASSQDVGQGENQPQHF.

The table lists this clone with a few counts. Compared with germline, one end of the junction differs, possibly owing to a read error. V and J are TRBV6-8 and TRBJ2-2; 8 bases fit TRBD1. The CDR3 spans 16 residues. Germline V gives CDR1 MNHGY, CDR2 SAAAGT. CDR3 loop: CAISVSGQGNTGELFF. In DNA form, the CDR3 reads TGTGCCATCAGTGTCTCCGGACAGGGAAACACCGGGGAGCTGTTTTTT.

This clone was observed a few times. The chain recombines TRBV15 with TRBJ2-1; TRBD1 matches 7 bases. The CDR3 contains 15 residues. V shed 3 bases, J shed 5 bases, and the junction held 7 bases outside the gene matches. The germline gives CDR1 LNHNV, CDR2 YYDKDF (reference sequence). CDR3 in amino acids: CATSSGRGKDNEQFF. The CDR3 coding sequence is TGTGCCACCAGCAGCGGCAGGGGGAAGGACAATGAGCAGTTCTTC.

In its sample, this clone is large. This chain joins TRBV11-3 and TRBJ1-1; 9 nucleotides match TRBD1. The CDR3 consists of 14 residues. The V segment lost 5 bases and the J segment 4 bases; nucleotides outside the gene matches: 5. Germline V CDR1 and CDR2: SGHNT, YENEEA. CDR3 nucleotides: TGTGCCAGCAGCCCACCGACAGGGGGCACTGAAGCTTTCTTT. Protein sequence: CASSPPTGGTEAFF.

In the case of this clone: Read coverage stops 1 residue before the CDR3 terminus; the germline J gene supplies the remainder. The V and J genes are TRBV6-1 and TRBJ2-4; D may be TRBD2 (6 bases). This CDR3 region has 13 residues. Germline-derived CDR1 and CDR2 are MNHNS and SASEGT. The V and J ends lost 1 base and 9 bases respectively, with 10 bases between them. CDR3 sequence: CASSEGGRSIQYF. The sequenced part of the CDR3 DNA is TGTGCCAGCAGTGAAGGGGGGAGGAGCATTCAGTAC.

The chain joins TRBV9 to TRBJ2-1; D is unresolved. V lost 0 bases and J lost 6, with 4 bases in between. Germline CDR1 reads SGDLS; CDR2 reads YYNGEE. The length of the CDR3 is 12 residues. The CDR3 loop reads CASSVGLNEQFF. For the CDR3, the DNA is TGTGCCAGCAGCGTAGGGCTCAATGAGCAGTTCTTC.

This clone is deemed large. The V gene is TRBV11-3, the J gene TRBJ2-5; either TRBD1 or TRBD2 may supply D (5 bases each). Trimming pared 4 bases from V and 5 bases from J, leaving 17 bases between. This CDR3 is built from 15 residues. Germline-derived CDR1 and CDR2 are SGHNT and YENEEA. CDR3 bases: TGTGCCAGCAGCTCCTCGGGGACGTGGGGGGAGACCCAGTACTTC. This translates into CASSSSGTWGETQYF.

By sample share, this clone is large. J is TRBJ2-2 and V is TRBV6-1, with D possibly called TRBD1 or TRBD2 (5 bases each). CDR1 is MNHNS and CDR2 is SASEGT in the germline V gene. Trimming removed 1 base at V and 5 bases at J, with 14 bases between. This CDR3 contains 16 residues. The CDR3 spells CASSEVDGEGTGELFF. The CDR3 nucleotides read TGTGCCAGCAGTGAAGTGGACGGCGAGGGGACCGGGGAGCTGTTTTTT.

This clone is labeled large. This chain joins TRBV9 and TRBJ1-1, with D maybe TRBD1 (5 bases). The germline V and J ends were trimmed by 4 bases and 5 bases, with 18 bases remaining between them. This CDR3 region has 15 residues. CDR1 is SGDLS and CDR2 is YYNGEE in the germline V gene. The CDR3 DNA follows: TGTGCCAGCAGCCCCCGAGCGGGGGAAGGGACTGAAGCTTTCTTT. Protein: CASSPRAGEGTEAFF.

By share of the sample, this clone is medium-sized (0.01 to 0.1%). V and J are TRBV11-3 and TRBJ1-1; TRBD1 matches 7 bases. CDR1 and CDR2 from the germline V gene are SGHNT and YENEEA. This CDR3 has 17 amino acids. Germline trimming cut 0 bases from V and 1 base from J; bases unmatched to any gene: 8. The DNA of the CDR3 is TGTGCCAGCAGCTTAGAATCCACCGGGACAGCGAACACTGAAGCTTTCTTT. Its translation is CASSLESTGTANTEAFF.

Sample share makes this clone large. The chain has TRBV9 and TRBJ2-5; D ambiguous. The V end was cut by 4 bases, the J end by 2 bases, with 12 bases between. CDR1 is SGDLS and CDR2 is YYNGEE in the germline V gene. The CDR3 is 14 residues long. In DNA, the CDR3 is TGTGCCAGCAGCCCTTCTGGGTCTCAAGAGACCCAGTACTTC. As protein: CASSPSGSQETQYF.